This paragraph covers one TCR beta chain sequence. The target antigen is unknown. Following extraction, RNA underwent reverse transcription to cDNA, which served as the sequencing template. Generated by immunoSEQ multiplex PCR, the TCRdb table keeps only in-frame clones and is missing some. The sample holds roughly 200,000 clones, 50% to 70% seen once. These data are taken from a study of CD8+ T cells in alopecia areata. Overall study context: Tofacitinib was given for 6 to 18 months, then stopped for 6 months. Notes on the study in general: With patients, TCR sharing proved less clear than in mice, a difference possibly related to HLA.

This CDR3 is 13 amino acids long. The germline V and J ends were trimmed by 4 bases and 4 bases, with 13 bases remaining between them. Germline CDR1 GTSNPN, CDR2 SVGIG (reference sequence). This material consisted of CD4+ T cells sorted from blood, taken at week 0. The clonotype was recovered from a human donor with alopecia areata. The chain links TRBV30 to TRBJ1-1; weak D call: TRBD1 (6 bases). CDR3 sequence reads: CAWIGGWGTEAFF. The CDR3 DNA is TGTGCCTGGATCGGGGGCTGGGGCACTGAAGCTTTCTTT.